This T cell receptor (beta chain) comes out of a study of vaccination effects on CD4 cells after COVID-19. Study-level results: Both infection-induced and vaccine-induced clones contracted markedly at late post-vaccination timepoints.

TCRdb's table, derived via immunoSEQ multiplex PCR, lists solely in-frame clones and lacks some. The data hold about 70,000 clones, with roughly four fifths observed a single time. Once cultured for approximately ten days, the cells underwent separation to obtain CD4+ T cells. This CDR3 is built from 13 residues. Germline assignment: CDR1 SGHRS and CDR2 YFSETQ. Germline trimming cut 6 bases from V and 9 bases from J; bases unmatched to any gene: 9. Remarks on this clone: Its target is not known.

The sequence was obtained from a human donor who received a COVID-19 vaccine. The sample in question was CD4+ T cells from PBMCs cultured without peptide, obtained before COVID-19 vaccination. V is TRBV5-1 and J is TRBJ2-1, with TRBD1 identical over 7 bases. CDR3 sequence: CASIEGAIGEQFF. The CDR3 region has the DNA TGCGCCAGCATAGAGGGGGCCATAGGTGAGCAGTTCTTC.